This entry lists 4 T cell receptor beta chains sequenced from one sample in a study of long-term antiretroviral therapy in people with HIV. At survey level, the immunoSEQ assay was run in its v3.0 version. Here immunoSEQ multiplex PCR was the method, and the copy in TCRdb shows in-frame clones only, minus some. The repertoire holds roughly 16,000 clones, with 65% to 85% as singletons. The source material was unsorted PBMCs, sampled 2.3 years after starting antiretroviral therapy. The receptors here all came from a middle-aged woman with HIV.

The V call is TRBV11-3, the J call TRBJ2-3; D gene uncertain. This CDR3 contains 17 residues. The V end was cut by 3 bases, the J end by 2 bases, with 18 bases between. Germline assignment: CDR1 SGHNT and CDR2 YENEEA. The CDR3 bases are TGTGCCAGCAGCTTGGGAACTACCCCGGAAAACACAGATACGCAGTATTTT. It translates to CASSLGTTPENTDTQYF. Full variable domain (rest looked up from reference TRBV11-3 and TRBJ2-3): EAGVVQSPRYKIIEKKQPVAFWCNPISGHNTLYWYLQNLGQGPELLIRYENEEAVDDSQLPKDRFSAERLKGVDSTLKIQPAELGDSAVYLCASSLGTTPENTDTQYFGPGTRLTVL.

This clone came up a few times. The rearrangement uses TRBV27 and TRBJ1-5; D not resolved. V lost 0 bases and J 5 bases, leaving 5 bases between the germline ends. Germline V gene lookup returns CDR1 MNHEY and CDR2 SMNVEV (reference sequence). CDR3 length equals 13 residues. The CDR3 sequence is CASSLSGDQPQHF. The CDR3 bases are TGTGCCAGCAGTTTATCGGGAGATCAGCCCCAGCATTTT.

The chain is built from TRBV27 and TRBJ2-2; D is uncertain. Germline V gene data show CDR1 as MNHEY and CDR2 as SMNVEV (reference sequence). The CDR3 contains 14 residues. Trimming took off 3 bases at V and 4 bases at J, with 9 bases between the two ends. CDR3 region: CASSFGQSTGELFF. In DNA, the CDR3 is TGTGCCAGCAGTTTCGGGCAGAGCACCGGGGAGCTGTTTTTT.

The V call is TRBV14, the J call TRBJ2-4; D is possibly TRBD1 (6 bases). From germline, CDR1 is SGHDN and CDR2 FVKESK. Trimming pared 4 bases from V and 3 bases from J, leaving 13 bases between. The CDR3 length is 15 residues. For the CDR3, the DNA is TGTGCCAGCAGCCGGACAGTGCTACTCAAAAACATTCAGTACTTC. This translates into CASSRTVLLKNIQYF.